Below are 26 T cell receptor beta chains sequenced from a single sample in a study of shared clonotypes between healthy human individuals. Profiling relied on immunoSEQ multiplex PCR, and the TCRdb table lists in-frame clones only, not all of them. The sample gives roughly 2,500,000 clones, more than 85% of which show up once; approximately 0.35% is in the top ten. Sample: naive CD4+ T cells from PBMCs. Subset of the sample: CD45RA+ positively selected. These receptors came from a man between 18 and 35 years old in good health. Some clones in this sample may be carry-over from other donors' samples.

The chain uses TRBV9 and TRBJ2-1; 8 bases align to TRBD2. The CDR3 covers 15 residues. V lost 1 base, J lost 9 bases, and 9 bases stayed unmatched. CDR1 and CDR2 from the germline V gene are SGDLS and YYNGEE. CDR3 sequence (DNA): TGTGCCAGCAGCGTATTTGCGGGAGGTTCCCCTGAGCAGTTCTTC. Amino acid sequence: CASSVFAGGSPEQFF.

The chain links TRBV10-3 to TRBJ1-6, with a possible D match to TRBD1 (5 bases). The germline gives CDR1 ENHRY, CDR2 SYGVKD. The V gene lost 1 base and the J gene lost 5 bases, with 12 bases spanning the gap. The CDR3 extends over 16 amino acids. The CDR3 bases are TGTGCCATCAGTGAGTTCCCCGGGGCCAATAATTCACCCCTCCACTTT. Protein sequence: CAISEFPGANNSPLHF.

This chain links TRBV2 with TRBJ2-2, with 7 bases fitting TRBD2. CDR3 length: 17 amino acids. Germline assignment: CDR1 SNHLY and CDR2 FYNNEI. The V gene end was trimmed by 2 bases and the J gene end by 1 base; junction bases not matched to a gene: 7. The CDR3 reads CASSEFSSGRNTGELFF. CDR3 DNA sequence: TGTGCCAGCAGTGAATTTTCTAGCGGCAGGAACACCGGGGAGCTGTTTTTT. The variable domain in full, with the rest retrieved from reference TRBV2 and TRBJ2-2, is EPEVTQTPSHQVTQMGQEVILRCVPISNHLYFYWYRQILGQKVEFLVSFYNNEISEKSEIFDDQFSVERPDGSNFTLKIRSTKLEDSAMYFCASSEFSSGRNTGELFFGEGSRLTVL.

The rearrangement uses TRBV7-2 and TRBJ2-3; unclear D gene. The CDR3 consists of 15 residues. Per the germline V gene, CDR1 is SGHTA and CDR2 is FQGNSA. Trimming shortened V by 2 bases and J by 3 bases, and 12 bases separated the two germline ends. As DNA, the CDR3 is TGTGCCAGCAGCTTAAGTGGGCACCAGACAGATACGCAGTATTTT. This sequence encodes CASSLSGHQTDTQYF.

This chain uses TRBV6-6 with TRBJ2-1; 7 nucleotides align to TRBD2. The CDR3 covers 15 residues. Trimming removed 2 bases from V and 7 bases from J; junction bases left unmatched: 8. The germline V gene encodes CDR1 MNHNY and CDR2 SVGAGI (reference sequence). The CDR3 sequence is CASSYHAGEVNEQFF. In DNA, the CDR3 is TGTGCCAGCAGTTACCATGCGGGAGAGGTAAATGAGCAGTTCTTC.

The chain employs TRBV11-2 and TRBJ1-4, with D possibly matching TRBD1 (6 bases). Trimming removed 1 base from V and 3 bases from J, with 9 bases in between. Germline CDR1 reads SGHAT; CDR2 reads FQNNGV. There are 15 residues in the CDR3. The DNA for the CDR3 is TGTGCCAGCAGCTTAGGGACAGTGGCTAATGAAAAACTGTTTTTT. This sequence encodes CASSLGTVANEKLFF.

This clone was detected a few times. CDR3 bases: TGTGCCAGCAGCCAAGACAGTGGCTACACCTTC. Its protein is CASSQDSGYTF. V gene TRBV14 combines with J gene TRBJ1-2; D not certain. V was trimmed by 0 bases and J by 7 bases, leaving 3 bases between them. In germline, CDR1 is SGHDN, CDR2 FVKESK. This CDR3 is 11 amino acids long.

The V and J genes are TRBV19 and TRBJ1-4; the D gene is possibly TRBD1 (5 bases). Germline CDR1 is LNHDA and CDR2 is SQIVND (reference sequence). The CDR3 is 14 residues long. Trimming removed 6 bases at V and 0 bases at J, with 8 bases between. CDR3 nucleotides: TGTGCCAGTAGCCGGACATCAACTAATGAAAAACTGTTTTTT. Amino acids: CASSRTSTNEKLFF. The full variable domain, its missing parts supplied by reference TRBV19 and TRBJ1-4, is DGGITQSPKYLFRKEGQNVTLSCEQNLNHDAMYWYRQDPGQGLRLIYYSQIVNDFQKGDIAEGYSVSREKKESFPLTVTSAQKNPTAFYLCASSRTSTNEKLFFGSGTQLSVL.

The gene calls are TRBV5-1 and TRBJ1-5; D is ambiguous. V lost 0 bases and J 9 bases, leaving 16 bases between the germline ends. The CDR3 loop spans 15 amino acids. Germline CDR1 SGHRS, CDR2 YFSETQ. The CDR3 is CASSLAPTADPPQHF. In DNA form, the CDR3 reads TGCGCCAGCAGCTTGGCCCCGACGGCGGACCCGCCCCAGCATTTT.

The chain is built from TRBV6-6 and TRBJ2-2; 8 bases line up with TRBD1. The V segment lost 8 bases and the J segment 6 bases; nucleotides outside the gene matches: 14. The length of the CDR3 is 16 residues. CDR1 and CDR2 (germline): MNHNY, SVGAGI (reference sequence). CDR3 coding DNA: TGTGCCAGCGTCGACAGGACAGGGTATGAGTCCGGGGAGCTGTTTTTT. Translation gives CASVDRTGYESGELFF.

The chain carries TRBV2 and TRBJ2-5; 7 bases map to TRBD2. The ends lost 6 bases at V and 1 base at J; junction bases unmatched: 11. This CDR3 comprises 16 residues. CDR1 and CDR2 (germline): SNHLY, FYNNEI. The CDR3 nucleotides are TGTGCCAGCAGCCCGGGCGGGAGAATTCCCCAAGAGACCCAGTACTTC. Translating gives CASSPGGRIPQETQYF.

This chain links TRBV29-1 with TRBJ1-1, with 7 bases fitting TRBD1. This CDR3 has 12 amino acids. Germline CDR1 reads SQVTM; CDR2 reads ANQGSEA. Trimming removed 7 bases from V and 4 bases from J; junction bases left unmatched: 6. This chain's CDR3 is CSGGGGVTEAFF. The CDR3 DNA reads as TGCAGCGGAGGGGGCGGGGTCACTGAAGCTTTCTTT.

The J gene is TRBJ2-5, the V gene TRBV11-3; 7 bases match TRBD1. CDR1 SGHNT and CDR2 YENEEA come from the germline V gene. The V segment lost 0 bases and the J segment 2 bases; nucleotides outside the gene matches: 3. CDR3 length: 15 amino acids. The CDR3 spells CASSLESGGQETQYF. As DNA, the CDR3 is TGTGCCAGCAGCTTAGAGTCAGGGGGACAAGAGACCCAGTACTTC.

DNA for the CDR3: TGCGCCAGCAGTCAACCGAGTAGCGGGAGGGCCTACGAGCAGTACTTC. Its protein is CASSQPSSGRAYEQYF. This chain uses TRBV23-1 with TRBJ2-7; 11 positions match TRBD2. TRBV23-1 is an ORF, with its function uncertain. The V gene end was trimmed by 2 bases and the J gene end by 2 bases; junction bases not matched to a gene: 5. The CDR3 sequence is 16 residues long.

The CDR3 protein is CASSIWSYNEQFF. CDR3 coding DNA: TGTGCCAGCAGCATTTGGTCCTACAATGAGCAGTTCTTC. This chain joins TRBV5-4 and TRBJ2-1; D uncertain. V dropped 4 bases and J dropped 1 base, with 6 bases sitting between them. Germline CDR1 is SGHNT and CDR2 is YYREEE (reference sequence). This CDR3 has 13 residues.

The V gene is TRBV4-3, the J gene TRBJ2-1; D not certain. The length of the CDR3 is 15 residues. Germline CDR1 and CDR2: LGHNA and YSLEER. Trimming removed 0 bases from V and 0 bases from J, with 6 bases in between. This CDR3 is CASSQDAASYNEQFF. As DNA, the CDR3 is TGCGCCAGCAGCCAAGACGCAGCCTCCTACAATGAGCAGTTCTTC.

The V and J genes are TRBV2 and TRBJ1-4; TRBD1 matches at 9 bases. From germline, CDR1 is SNHLY and CDR2 FYNNEI. The V and J ends lost 5 bases and 8 bases, in that order; junction bases with no gene match: 6. This CDR3 is 14 amino acids long. CDR3 amino acids: CASSPGTGREKLFF. The CDR3 DNA sequence: TGTGCCAGCAGTCCCGGGACAGGGCGCGAAAAACTGTTTTTT.

The chain has TRBV25-1 and TRBJ2-3; perhaps TRBD2 as D (6 bases). V was cut by 4 bases and J by 7 bases, with 12 bases left in between. This CDR3 has 13 amino acids. Germline V gene data show CDR1 as MGHDK and CDR2 as SYGVNS. The CDR3 DNA reads TGTGCCAGCAGTGGAACCGGGACTCATACGCAGTATTTT. This sequence encodes CASSGTGTHTQYF. Full variable domain (remainder filled in from reference TRBV25-1 and TRBJ2-3): EADIYQTPRYLVIGTGKKITLECSQTMGHDKMYWYQQDPGMELHLIHYSYGVNSTEKGDLSSESTVSRIRTEHFPLTLESARPSHTSQYLCASSGTGTHTQYFGPGTRLTVL.

The rearrangement uses TRBV7-9 and TRBJ2-7; 7 bases fit TRBD1. Germline lookup yields CDR1 SEHNR and CDR2 FQNEAQ (reference sequence). The CDR3 spans 19 residues. V gave up 2 bases and J gave up 4 bases; unmatched junction bases: 20. In DNA, the CDR3 is TGTGCCAGCAGCTTAAATTGGGTCCAGGGGGAAATGGAGCCATACGAGCAGTACTTC. It codes for CASSLNWVQGEMEPYEQYF.

The chain links TRBV30 to TRBJ1-5; possible D gene TRBD1, 5 bases. Germline V gene sequence: CDR1 GTSNPN, CDR2 SVGIG (reference sequence). Trimming shortened V by 2 bases and J by 2 bases, and 19 bases separated the two germline ends. The CDR3 covers 17 residues. In DNA, the CDR3 is TGTGCCTGGAGTCGTACCCAGGGTGTCAGGGGCAATCAGCCCCAGCATTTT. As protein: CAWSRTQGVRGNQPQHF.

Points on this clone: The same CDR3 is also encoded by other DNA sequences in this sample. This chain connects TRBV29-1 to TRBJ2-5; either TRBD1 or TRBD2 may fit D (5 bases each). Trimming took 5 bases from V and 2 from J, leaving 12 bases between them. The CDR3 is made up of 13 amino acids. Germline lookup yields CDR1 SQVTM and CDR2 ANQGSEA. CDR3 protein: CSVIPGPQETQYF. CDR3 DNA: TGCAGCGTTATACCGGGACCACAAGAGACCCAGTACTTC. Complete variable domain (other parts from reference TRBV29-1 and TRBJ2-5): SAVISQKPSRDICQRGTSLTIQCQVDSQVTMMFWYRQQPGQSLTLIATANQGSEATYESGFVIDKFPISRPNLTFSTLTVSNMSPEDSSIYLCSVIPGPQETQYFGPGTRLLVL.

The J gene is TRBJ1-5, the V gene TRBV7-2, with unresolved D. The CDR3 loop spans 15 amino acids. Per the germline V gene, CDR1 is SGHTA and CDR2 is FQGNSA. Trimming pared 0 bases from V and 3 bases from J, leaving 9 bases between. The CDR3 here is CASSLALGNNQPQHF. The CDR3 bases are TGTGCCAGCAGCTTAGCGCTAGGGAACAATCAGCCCCAGCATTTT.

The V call is TRBV28, the J call TRBJ2-2, with D tentatively TRBD1 (6 bases). The V gene lost 8 bases and the J gene lost 4 bases, with 20 bases spanning the gap. The germline V gene encodes CDR1 MDHEN and CDR2 SYDVKM. The CDR3 sequence is 16 residues long. The CDR3 spells CASRQVRLAGTGELFF. Here the CDR3 DNA reads TGTGCCAGCCGACAGGTTAGGTTAGCTGGCACCGGGGAGCTGTTTTTT.

This chain uses TRBV18 with TRBJ1-2, with no clear D. The germline V and J ends were trimmed by 3 bases and 8 bases, with 13 bases remaining between them. Germline V lookup: CDR1 KGHSH, CDR2 LQKENI. The CDR3 loop spans 13 amino acids. The CDR3 nucleotides read TGTGCCAGCTCACCCTCTGGGAACAACGGCTACACCTTC. This translates into CASSPSGNNGYTF.

The chain combines TRBV7-8 with TRBJ1-6, with 11 bases that match TRBD1. The junction had 15 bases not matched to a gene; V was cut back by 4 bases and J by 13 bases. The CDR3 length is 17 residues. Germline V gives CDR1 SGHVS, CDR2 FQNEAQ. CDR3: CASSSTLPGQGGLPLHF. The CDR3 nucleotides read TGTGCCAGCAGCTCTACCTTGCCGGGACAGGGGGGGCTTCCCCTCCACTTT.

This clone was recorded only once. J is TRBJ2-7 and V is TRBV10-3; D is possibly TRBD1 or TRBD2 (5 bases each). The germline V gene encodes CDR1 ENHRY and CDR2 SYGVKD. The CDR3 is 12 amino acids. V shed 10 bases and J shed 5 bases, with 15 bases lying between them. The CDR3 DNA follows: TGTGCCACCACAGGCGGACTCGACGAGCAGTACTTC. Translating it yields CATTGGLDEQYF.